The clone carrying this TCR beta chain was recorded a few times. The source of the sample is a study of T cells after yellow fever vaccination. By 5'RACE template switching, TCR cDNA was produced, with a universal primer site and UMIs added in the process. TCRdb called the 5' RACE reads again in MiXCR, with one record for every CDR3 protein. The table records about 350,000 distinct CDR3 sequences, around a tenth of them present only once. In germline, CDR1 is MNHNY, CDR2 SVGAGI (reference sequence). The CDR3 is made up of 12 amino acids. Between the trimmed V and J ends, which lost 5 bases and 10 bases, there was a span of 12 bases.

This receptor was obtained from a man aged 18 to 30 who received the YFV17D yellow fever vaccine. The chain joins TRBV6-6 to TRBJ2-1; D might be TRBD2 (5 bases). The source material was PBMCs, sampled on the day of the first yellow fever vaccination. Here the CDR3 reads CASSGLPKEQFF. CDR3 DNA sequence: TGTGCCAGCAGTGGACTCCCCAAAGAGCAGTTCTTC.